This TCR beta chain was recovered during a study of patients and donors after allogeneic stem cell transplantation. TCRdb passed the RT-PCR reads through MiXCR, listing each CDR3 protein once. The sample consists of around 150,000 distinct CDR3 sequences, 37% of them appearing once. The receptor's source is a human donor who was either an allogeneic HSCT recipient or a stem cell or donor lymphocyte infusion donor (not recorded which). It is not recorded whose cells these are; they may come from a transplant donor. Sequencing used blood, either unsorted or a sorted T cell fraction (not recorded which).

The CDR3 nucleotides are TGTGCCAGCAGCTTGGAAGCAGTCTACGAGCAGTACTTC. Translation gives CASSLEAVYEQYF. The rearrangement links TRBV5-5 to TRBJ2-7, with no clear D. Trimming took off 0 bases at V and 3 bases at J, with 7 bases between the two ends. The length of the CDR3 is 13 residues. Germline lookup yields CDR1 SGHKS and CDR2 YYEKEE (reference sequence).